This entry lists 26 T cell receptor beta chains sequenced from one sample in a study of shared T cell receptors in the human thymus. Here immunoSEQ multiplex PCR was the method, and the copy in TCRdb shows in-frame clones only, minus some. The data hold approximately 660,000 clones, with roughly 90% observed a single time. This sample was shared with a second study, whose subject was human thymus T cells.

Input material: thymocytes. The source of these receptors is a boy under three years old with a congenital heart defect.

The DNA of the CDR3 is TGTGCCAGCAGCTTGGCCAAAAGGGGGCAGAATACTGGGGCCAACGTCCTGACTTTC. The encoded protein is CASSLAKRGQNTGANVLTF. The V and J genes are TRBV5-4 and TRBJ2-6; 7 bases are a match to TRBD1. V dropped 0 bases and J dropped 2; count of bases not matched to a gene: 11. Germline CDR1 is SGHNT and CDR2 is YYREEE (reference sequence). The CDR3 is made up of 19 amino acids.

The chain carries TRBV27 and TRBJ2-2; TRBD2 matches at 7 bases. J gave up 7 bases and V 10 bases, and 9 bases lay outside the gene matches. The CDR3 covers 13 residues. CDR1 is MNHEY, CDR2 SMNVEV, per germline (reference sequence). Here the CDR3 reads CAIRGREGGELFF. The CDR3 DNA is TGTGCCATCAGAGGCAGGGAGGGCGGGGAGCTGTTTTTT.

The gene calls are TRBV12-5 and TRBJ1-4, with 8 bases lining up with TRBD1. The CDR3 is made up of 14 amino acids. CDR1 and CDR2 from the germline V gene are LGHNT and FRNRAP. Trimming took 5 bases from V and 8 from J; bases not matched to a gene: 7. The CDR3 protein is CASGPGQGTEKLFF. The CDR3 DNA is TGTGCTAGTGGTCCAGGACAGGGCACGGAAAAACTGTTTTTT.

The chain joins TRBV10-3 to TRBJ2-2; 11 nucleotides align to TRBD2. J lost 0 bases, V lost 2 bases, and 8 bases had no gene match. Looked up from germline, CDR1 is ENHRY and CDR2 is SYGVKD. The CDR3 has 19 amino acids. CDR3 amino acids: CAISETHLAGGPNTGELFF. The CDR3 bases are TGTGCCATCAGTGAGACCCATCTAGCGGGAGGACCGAACACCGGGGAGCTGTTTTTT.

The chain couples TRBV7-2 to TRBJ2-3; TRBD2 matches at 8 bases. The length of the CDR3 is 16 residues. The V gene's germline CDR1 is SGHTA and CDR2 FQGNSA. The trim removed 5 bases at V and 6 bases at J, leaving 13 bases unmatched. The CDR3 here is CASSPGGTGTYDTQYF. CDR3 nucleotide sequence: TGTGCCAGCAGCCCGGGGGGGACGGGAACATATGATACGCAGTATTTT.

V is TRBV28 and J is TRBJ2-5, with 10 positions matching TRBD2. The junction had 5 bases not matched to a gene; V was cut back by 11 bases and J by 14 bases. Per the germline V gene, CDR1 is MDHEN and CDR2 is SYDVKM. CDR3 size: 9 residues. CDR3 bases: TGTGCCGGAAAGCGGGGGGGATACTTC. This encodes CAGKRGGYF.

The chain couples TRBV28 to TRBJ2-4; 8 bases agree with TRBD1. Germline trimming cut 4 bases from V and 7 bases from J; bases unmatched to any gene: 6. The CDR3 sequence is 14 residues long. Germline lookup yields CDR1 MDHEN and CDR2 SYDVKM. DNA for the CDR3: TGTGCCAGCAGTTCCAGGGGGCTTGGGAACATTCAGTACTTC. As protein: CASSSRGLGNIQYF.

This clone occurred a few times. The CDR3 sequence: CASSPGQGSSEETQYF. The CDR3 DNA follows: TGTGCCAGCAGTCCGGGACAGGGGAGTAGCGAAGAGACCCAGTACTTC. The V gene is TRBV28, the J gene TRBJ2-5; 10 nucleotides line up with TRBD1. Per germline, CDR1 MDHEN and CDR2 SYDVKM. The CDR3 sequence is 16 residues long. With V trimmed by 5 bases and J by 3 bases, 9 bases remained unmatched. Looking up the rest from reference TRBV28 and TRBJ2-5 gives the full variable domain: DVKVTQSSRYLVKRTGEKVFLECVQDMDHENMFWYRQDPGLGLRLIYFSYDVKMKEKGDIPEGYSVSREKKERFSLILESASTNQTSMYLCASSPGQGSSEETQYFGPGTRLLVL.

CDR3 protein: CASSEATGEKGNEQFF. The CDR3 DNA sequence: TGTGCCAGCAGTGAAGCGACGGGGGAGAAGGGGAATGAGCAGTTCTTC. The chain joins TRBV6-1 to TRBJ2-1, with D possibly being TRBD2 (6 bases). The CDR3 is 16 amino acids. Germline values: CDR1 MNHNS, CDR2 SASEGT. Trimming left V 0 bases short and J 7 bases short, with 16 bases between.

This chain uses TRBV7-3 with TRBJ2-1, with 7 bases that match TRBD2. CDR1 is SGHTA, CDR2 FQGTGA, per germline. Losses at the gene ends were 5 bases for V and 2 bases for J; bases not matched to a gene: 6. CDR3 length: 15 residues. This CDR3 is CASSLQRDAYNEQFF. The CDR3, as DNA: TGTGCCAGCAGCCTACAGCGGGACGCCTACAATGAGCAGTTCTTC.

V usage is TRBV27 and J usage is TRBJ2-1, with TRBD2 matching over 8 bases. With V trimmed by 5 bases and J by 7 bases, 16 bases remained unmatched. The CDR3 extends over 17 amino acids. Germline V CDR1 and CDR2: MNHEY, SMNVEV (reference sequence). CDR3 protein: CASSLISTGGPSNEQFF. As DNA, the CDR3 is TGTGCCAGCAGTCTTATCTCCACGGGAGGGCCTTCAAATGAGCAGTTCTTC.

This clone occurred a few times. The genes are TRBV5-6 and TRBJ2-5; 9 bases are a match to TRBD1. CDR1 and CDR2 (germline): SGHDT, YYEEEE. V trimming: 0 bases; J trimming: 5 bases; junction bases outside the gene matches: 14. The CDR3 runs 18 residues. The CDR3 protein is CASSLGGSRDRVLETQYF. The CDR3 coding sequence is TGTGCCAGCAGCTTGGGGGGGAGCCGGGACAGGGTTCTGGAGACCCAGTACTTC.

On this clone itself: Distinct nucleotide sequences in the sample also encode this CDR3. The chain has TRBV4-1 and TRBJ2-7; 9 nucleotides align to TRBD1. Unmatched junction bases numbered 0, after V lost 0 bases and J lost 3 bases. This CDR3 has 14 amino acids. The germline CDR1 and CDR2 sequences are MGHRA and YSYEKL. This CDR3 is CASSQEGQGYEQYF. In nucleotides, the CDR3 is TGCGCCAGCAGCCAAGAGGGACAGGGCTACGAGCAGTACTTC.

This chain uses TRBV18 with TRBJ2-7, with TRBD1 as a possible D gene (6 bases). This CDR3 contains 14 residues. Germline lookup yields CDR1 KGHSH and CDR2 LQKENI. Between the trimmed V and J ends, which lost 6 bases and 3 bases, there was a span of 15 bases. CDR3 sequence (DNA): TGTGCCAGCTCCCCGGGACAAGCTCGCTACGAGCAGTACTTC. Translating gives CASSPGQARYEQYF.

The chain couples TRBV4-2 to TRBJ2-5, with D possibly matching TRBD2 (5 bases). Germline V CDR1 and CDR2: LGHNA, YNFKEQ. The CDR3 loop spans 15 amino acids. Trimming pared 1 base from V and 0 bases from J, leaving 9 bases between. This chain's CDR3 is CASSQGTSYQETQYF. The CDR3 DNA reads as TGTGCCAGCAGCCAAGGGACTTCGTACCAAGAGACCCAGTACTTC.

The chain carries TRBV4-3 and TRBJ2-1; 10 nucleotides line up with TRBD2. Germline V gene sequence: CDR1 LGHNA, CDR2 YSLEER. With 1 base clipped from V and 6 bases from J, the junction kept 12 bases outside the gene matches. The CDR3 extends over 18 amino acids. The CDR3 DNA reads TGCGCCAGCAGCCAAGGGGTTCGGACTAGCGGTCTGAGCAATGAGCAGTTCTTC. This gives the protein CASSQGVRTSGLSNEQFF.

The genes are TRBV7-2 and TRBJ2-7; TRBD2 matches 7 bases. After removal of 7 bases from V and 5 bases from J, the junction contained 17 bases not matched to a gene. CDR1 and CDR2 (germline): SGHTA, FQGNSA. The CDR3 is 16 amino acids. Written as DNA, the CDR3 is TGTGCCAGCATCCCAAGATGGGCGGGAGATTCCCACGAGCAGTACTTC. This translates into CASIPRWAGDSHEQYF.

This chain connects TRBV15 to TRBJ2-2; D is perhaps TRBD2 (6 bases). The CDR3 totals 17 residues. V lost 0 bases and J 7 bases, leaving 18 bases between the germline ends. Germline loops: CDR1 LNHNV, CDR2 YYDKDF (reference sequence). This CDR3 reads CATSRDRDSPWGGELFF. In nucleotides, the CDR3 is TGTGCCACCAGCAGAGATCGGGACTCTCCTTGGGGCGGGGAGCTGTTTTTT.

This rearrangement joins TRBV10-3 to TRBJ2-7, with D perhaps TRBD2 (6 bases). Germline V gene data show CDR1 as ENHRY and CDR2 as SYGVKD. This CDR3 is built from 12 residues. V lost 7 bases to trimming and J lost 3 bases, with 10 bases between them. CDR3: CAIMSTSYEQYF. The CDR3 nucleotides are TGTGCCATCATGTCGACTAGCTACGAGCAGTACTTC.

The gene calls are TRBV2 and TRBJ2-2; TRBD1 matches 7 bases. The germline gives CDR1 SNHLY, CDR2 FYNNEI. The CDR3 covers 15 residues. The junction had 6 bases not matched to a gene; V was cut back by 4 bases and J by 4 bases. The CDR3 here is CASSAGTEGTGELFF. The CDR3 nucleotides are TGTGCCAGCAGTGCCGGGACAGAGGGCACCGGGGAGCTGTTTTTT.

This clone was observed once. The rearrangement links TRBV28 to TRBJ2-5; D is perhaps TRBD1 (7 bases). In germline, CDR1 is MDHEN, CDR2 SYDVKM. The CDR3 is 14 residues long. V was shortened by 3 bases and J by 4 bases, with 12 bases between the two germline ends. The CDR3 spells CASSFSQGGETQYF. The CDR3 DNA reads TGTGCCAGCAGTTTTTCTCAGGGGGGAGAGACCCAGTACTTC. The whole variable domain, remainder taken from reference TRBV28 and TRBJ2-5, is DVKVTQSSRYLVKRTGEKVFLECVQDMDHENMFWYRQDPGLGLRLIYFSYDVKMKEKGDIPEGYSVSREKKERFSLILESASTNQTSMYLCASSFSQGGETQYFGPGTRLLVL.

CDR3 residues: CASRLMAKNIQYF. The CDR3 DNA reads TGTGCCTCCCGACTCATGGCCAAAAACATTCAGTACTTC. The gene calls are TRBV6-1 and TRBJ2-4, with D unclear. The CDR3 is made up of 13 amino acids. Germline CDR1 MNHNS, CDR2 SASEGT. V lost 11 bases, J lost 1 base, and 12 bases lay in between.

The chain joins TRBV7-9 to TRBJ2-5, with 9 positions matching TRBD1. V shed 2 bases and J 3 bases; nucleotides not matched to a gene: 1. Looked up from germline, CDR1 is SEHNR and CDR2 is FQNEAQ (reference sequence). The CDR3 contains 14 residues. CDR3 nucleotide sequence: TGTGCCAGCAGCTTATGGGACAGGGAAGAGACCCAGTACTTC. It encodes CASSLWDREETQYF. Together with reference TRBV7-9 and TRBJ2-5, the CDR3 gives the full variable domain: DTGVSQNPRHKITKRGQNVTFRCDPISEHNRLYWYRQTLGQGPEFLTYFQNEAQLEKSRLLSDRFSAERPKGSFSTLEIQRTEQGDSAMYLCASSLWDREETQYFGPGTRLLVL.

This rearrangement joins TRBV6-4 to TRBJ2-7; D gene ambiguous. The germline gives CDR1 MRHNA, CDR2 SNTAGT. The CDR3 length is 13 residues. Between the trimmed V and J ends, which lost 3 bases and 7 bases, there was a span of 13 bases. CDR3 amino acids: CASSESSGVEQYF. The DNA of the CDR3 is TGTGCCAGCAGTGAATCCTCAGGCGTGGAGCAGTACTTC.

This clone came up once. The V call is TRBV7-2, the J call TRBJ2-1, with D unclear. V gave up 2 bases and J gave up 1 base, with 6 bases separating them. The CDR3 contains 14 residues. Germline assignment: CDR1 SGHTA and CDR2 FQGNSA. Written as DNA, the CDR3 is TGTGCCAGCAGCTTACTAGATTCCTACAATGAGCAGTTCTTC. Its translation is CASSLLDSYNEQFF.

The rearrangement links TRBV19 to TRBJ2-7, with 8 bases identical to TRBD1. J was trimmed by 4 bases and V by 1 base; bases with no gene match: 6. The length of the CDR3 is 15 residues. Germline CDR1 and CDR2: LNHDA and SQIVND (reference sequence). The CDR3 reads CASSIGRTGKYEQYF. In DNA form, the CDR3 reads TGTGCCAGTAGTATAGGAAGGACAGGGAAATACGAGCAGTACTTC.